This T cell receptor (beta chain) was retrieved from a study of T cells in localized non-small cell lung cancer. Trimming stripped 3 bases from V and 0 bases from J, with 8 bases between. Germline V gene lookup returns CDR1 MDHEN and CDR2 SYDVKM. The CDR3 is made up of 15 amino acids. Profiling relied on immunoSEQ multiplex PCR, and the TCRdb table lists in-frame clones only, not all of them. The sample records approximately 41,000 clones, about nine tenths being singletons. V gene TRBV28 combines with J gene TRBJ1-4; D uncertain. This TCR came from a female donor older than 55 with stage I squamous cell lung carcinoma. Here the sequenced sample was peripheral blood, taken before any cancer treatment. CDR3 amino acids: CASSFGGATNEKLFF. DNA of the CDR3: TGTGCCAGCAGTTTTGGCGGCGCAACTAATGAAAAACTGTTTTTT. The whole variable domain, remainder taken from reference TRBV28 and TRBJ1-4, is DVKVTQSSRYLVKRTGEKVFLECVQDMDHENMFWYRQDPGLGLRLIYFSYDVKMKEKGDIPEGYSVSREKKERFSLILESASTNQTSMYLCASSFGGATNEKLFFGSGTQLSVL.